The clone carrying this T cell receptor (beta chain) was picked up a small number of times. Its antigen is undetermined. This specimen comes from a study of T cell repertoires in cytomegalovirus infection. Background on the study: Recently identified HLA-C-restricted CMV epitopes were among the peptides used. Indications came from public TCR beta signatures; they pointed to CMV infection and to a matching HLA type.

This CDR3 is 13 amino acids long. Germline V CDR1 and CDR2: MNHNS, SASEGT. Trimming took 8 bases from V and 7 from J, leaving 15 bases between them. Findings and caveats of the study: HLA-C-restricted CMV clonotypes gave the most frequent clonotype in two of eight donors.

MiXCR, applied by TCRdb to the reads, yields one record per CDR3 protein. The sample has about 700,000 distinct CDR3 sequences; about 33% are singletons. This receptor was identified in a human donor in good health (CMV status not recorded). Some clones in this sample may be carry-over from other donors' samples. This chain joins TRBV6-1 and TRBJ2-1; D might be TRBD2 (5 bases). The input for sequencing was cultured PBMCs, taken from culture after CMV antigen stimulation. The CDR3 region has the DNA TGTGCCAGCTCATGGATGAGAGGGAATGAGCAGTTCTTC. As protein: CASSWMRGNEQFF.